Following are 26 T cell receptor beta chains from one sample sequenced in a study of identical twins. From the 5' RACE reads, TCRdb called clonotypes with MiXCR, one entry per CDR3 protein. The table includes about 460,000 distinct CDR3 sequences, approximately 15% detected once. The sample was also reused in another study, on yellow fever vaccine responses in identical twins.

Sequencing used CD4+ T cells sorted from blood. The receptors stem from a woman younger than 30 in good health.

The rearrangement uses TRBV5-1 and TRBJ2-3; D is ambiguous. The germline gives CDR1 SGHRS, CDR2 YFSETQ. The V and J ends lost 0 bases and 2 bases respectively, with 13 bases between them. CDR3 length equals 16 residues. CDR3 in amino acids: CASSLAGGIATDTQYF. The DNA of the CDR3 is TGCGCCAGCAGCTTGGCCGGTGGGATAGCCACAGATACGCAGTATTTT.

The chain is built from TRBV24-1 and TRBJ2-2, with 8 bases lining up with TRBD1. V shed 3 bases, J shed 1 base, and the junction held 12 bases outside the gene matches. This CDR3 comprises 19 residues. Looked up from germline, CDR1 is KGHDR and CDR2 is SFDVKD. The DNA of the CDR3 is TGTGCCACCAGTGATCGTGGACAGGGAGGATCCCAGAACACCGGGGAGCTGTTTTTT. This sequence encodes CATSDRGQGGSQNTGELFF.

This clonotype was picked up many times. The chain joins TRBV28 to TRBJ2-7; D gene ambiguous. Trimming left V 2 bases short and J 3 bases short, with 20 bases between. The CDR3 extends over 17 amino acids. Germline loops: CDR1 MDHEN, CDR2 SYDVKM. The CDR3 region has the DNA TGTGCCAGCAGTTTACCCCGTTTCTCGTACTCGAACTACGAGCAGTACTTC. Protein: CASSLPRFSYSNYEQYF. Full variable domain (outside the CDR3, taken from reference TRBV28 and TRBJ2-7): DVKVTQSSRYLVKRTGEKVFLECVQDMDHENMFWYRQDPGLGLRLIYFSYDVKMKEKGDIPEGYSVSREKKERFSLILESASTNQTSMYLCASSLPRFSYSNYEQYFGPGTRLTVT.

The chain has TRBV12-3 or TRBV12-4 and TRBJ2-7; no firm D call. The CDR3 covers 16 residues. The V and J ends lost 5 bases and 0 bases respectively, with 17 bases between them. The CDR3 here is CASSPTMGRSSYEQYF. CDR3 nucleotide sequence: TGTGCCAGCAGTCCAACTATGGGCCGAAGCTCCTACGAGCAGTACTTC.

This clonotype appeared once. The chain is built from TRBV3-1 and TRBJ2-3, with 11 bases aligning to TRBD2. The CDR3 contains 18 residues. Germline V gives CDR1 LGHDT, CDR2 YNNKEL (reference sequence). V trimming: 4 bases; J trimming: 0 bases; junction bases outside the gene matches: 9. The CDR3 is CASSRGLADFSSTDTQYF. For the CDR3, the DNA is TGTGCCAGCAGCCGGGGACTAGCGGATTTTTCTAGCACAGATACGCAGTATTTT.

The chain has TRBV9 and TRBJ1-6; D is unresolved. V lost 2 bases to trimming and J lost 5 bases, with 2 bases between them. This CDR3 is built from 12 residues. Germline V CDR1 and CDR2: SGDLS, YYNGEE. CDR3 DNA: TGTGCCAGCAGCGTTGATAATTCACCCCTCCACTTT. Its translation: CASSVDNSPLHF.

The genes are TRBV30 and TRBJ2-1; no clear D gene. Trimming took 1 base from V and 6 from J, leaving 4 bases between them. There are 11 residues in the CDR3. CDR1 and CDR2 from the germline V gene are GTSNPN and SVGIG (reference sequence). CDR3 sequence (DNA): TGTGCCTGGAGTGGGGGCAATGAGCAGTTCTTC. It yields the protein CAWSGGNEQFF.

This clonotype was detected many times. J is TRBJ1-4 and V is TRBV29-1; D not resolved. The germline gives CDR1 SQVTM, CDR2 ANQGSEA. The V end was cut by 3 bases, the J end by 0 bases, with 5 bases between. The CDR3 runs to 13 residues. CDR3 protein: CSVELATNEKLFF. The CDR3 DNA follows: TGCAGCGTTGAGCTCGCAACTAATGAAAAACTGTTTTTT.

The chain is built from TRBV24-1 and TRBJ2-1; D is unclear. Trimming left V 2 bases short and J 8 bases short, with 6 bases between. CDR3 length equals 12 residues. Germline values: CDR1 KGHDR, CDR2 SFDVKD. The CDR3 loop reads CATSDSEYEQFF. CDR3 in DNA: TGTGCCACCAGTGATTCCGAATATGAGCAGTTCTTC.

About this clonotype: A read error is possible here, since a much larger clone lies one base away. The rearrangement uses TRBV29-1 and TRBJ2-1, with 14 bases lining up with TRBD2. Trimming cost V 4 bases and J 6 bases; bases outside gene matches: 2. Germline CDR1 reads SQVTM; CDR2 reads ANQGSEA. This CDR3 is built from 14 residues. CDR3 coding DNA: TGCAGCGTTGTGACTAGCGGGAGGGCCAATGAGCAGTTCTTC. As protein: CSVVTSGRANEQFF.

There are a few counts of this clonotype. The rearrangement joins TRBV5-1 to TRBJ2-7; possibly TRBD2 for D (6 bases). Germline V gives CDR1 SGHRS, CDR2 YFSETQ. Trimming shortened V by 5 bases and J by 1 base, and 13 bases separated the two germline ends. The CDR3 is made up of 14 amino acids. CDR3 DNA: TGCGCCAGCAGAGGCGGGAAAGAGTCCTACGAGCAGTACTTC. This codes for CASRGGKESYEQYF.

This clonotype has a count of ten or more. This sequence joins TRBV12-3 or TRBV12-4 and TRBJ2-2; D ambiguous. The germline V and J ends were trimmed by 7 bases and 6 bases, with 9 bases remaining between them. The CDR3 has 12 residues. The CDR3 nucleotides read TGTGCCAGCATACGTGGGGCCGGGGAGCTGTTTTTT. Amino acid sequence: CASIRGAGELFF.

A few counts support this clonotype. The chain employs TRBV7-9 and TRBJ1-1; possibly TRBD1 for D (5 bases). V lost 5 bases and J 8 bases, leaving 12 bases between the germline ends. Per the germline V gene, CDR1 is SEHNR and CDR2 is FQNEAQ (reference sequence). The CDR3 extends over 12 amino acids. CDR3 in DNA: TGTGCCAGCAGCGCTTCCGGGACCGAAGCTTTCTTT. This encodes CASSASGTEAFF.

The J gene is TRBJ2-4, the V gene TRBV6-1; 8 bases are shared with TRBD2. Germline CDR1 and CDR2: MNHNS and SASEGT. The ends lost 6 bases at V and 1 base at J; junction bases unmatched: 11. The CDR3 consists of 17 residues. CDR3 amino acids: CASRSIGGRLAKNIQYF. Written as DNA, the CDR3 is TGTGCCAGCAGATCTATAGGCGGGAGGTTGGCCAAAAACATTCAGTACTTC.

This sequence joins TRBV29-1 and TRBJ2-3; no reliable D call. CDR3 length equals 13 residues. Germline V gene lookup returns CDR1 SQVTM and CDR2 ANQGSEA. Trimming took 5 bases from V and 7 from J, leaving 16 bases between them. CDR3 nucleotide sequence: TGCAGCGTTCCGCTTGGGGTTTTTAATACGCAGTATTTT. It is translated as CSVPLGVFNTQYF.

This clonotype has at least ten counts. The rearrangement links TRBV12-3 or TRBV12-4 to TRBJ2-7; 9 nucleotides agree with TRBD2. The CDR3 contains 16 residues. J gave up 2 bases and V 5 bases, and 10 bases lay outside the gene matches. The CDR3 reads CASSPGSSGSTYEQYF. For the CDR3, the DNA is TGTGCCAGCAGTCCAGGGAGTAGCGGGAGTACCTACGAGCAGTACTTC.

Ten or more counts support this clonotype. This chain joins TRBV5-5 and TRBJ2-3; 10 bases fit TRBD2. The CDR3 consists of 15 residues. V trimming: 0 bases; J trimming: 4 bases; junction bases outside the gene matches: 2. Per the germline V gene, CDR1 is SGHKS and CDR2 is YYEKEE (reference sequence). This chain's CDR3 is CASSLASGGADTQYF. The CDR3 DNA is TGTGCCAGCAGCTTGGCCAGCGGGGGGGCAGATACGCAGTATTTT.

This chain uses TRBV4-1 with TRBJ2-3; D uncertain. Germline assignment: CDR1 MGHRA and CDR2 YSYEKL. V lost 4 bases and J lost 6, with 14 bases in between. This CDR3 region has 14 residues. The CDR3 spells CASSRPEAADTQYF. The CDR3 DNA sequence: TGCGCCAGCAGCCGCCCAGAGGCTGCGGATACGCAGTATTTT.

The chain has TRBV4-3 and TRBJ2-5; tentatively, D is TRBD1 (5 bases). There are 16 residues in the CDR3. The V gene lost 4 bases and the J gene lost 5 bases, with 20 bases spanning the gap. CDR1 and CDR2 (germline): LGHNA, YSLEER. Here the CDR3 reads CASSLHWGWSQETQYF. The CDR3 DNA reads TGCGCCAGCAGCCTTCACTGGGGCTGGTCTCAGGAGACCCAGTACTTC.

The chain is built from TRBV20-1 and TRBJ1-5; unclear D gene. This CDR3 contains 14 residues. V lost 1 base, J lost 4 bases, and 11 bases lay in between. Germline CDR1 is DFQATT and CDR2 is SNEGSKA (reference sequence). The CDR3 loop reads CSARVGGPNQPQHF. CDR3 bases: TGCAGTGCTAGAGTCGGCGGTCCAAATCAGCCCCAGCATTTT.

This clonotype showed up just a few times. The rearrangement joins TRBV27 to TRBJ1-5; D remains unclear. This CDR3 is built from 13 residues. Germline loops: CDR1 MNHEY, CDR2 SMNVEV (reference sequence). The V and J ends lost 3 bases and 2 bases respectively, with 5 bases between them. As DNA, the CDR3 is TGTGCCAGCAGTTTTTACGGCAATCAGCCCCAGCATTTT. Its protein product is CASSFYGNQPQHF.

This clonotype has a handful of counts. The chain is built from TRBV6-2 or TRBV6-3 and TRBJ2-3, with 7 bases that match TRBD2. The germline gives CDR1 MNHEY, CDR2 SVGEGT. The CDR3 sequence is 15 residues long. J was trimmed by 5 bases and V by 0 bases; bases with no gene match: 5. CDR3 sequence: CASSYSAGEVDTQYF. CDR3 sequence (DNA): TGTGCCAGCAGTTACTCTGCGGGAGAAGTAGATACGCAGTATTTT.

This clonotype was detected many times. The rearrangement joins TRBV12-3 or TRBV12-4 to TRBJ1-1, with D uncertain. V was cut by 7 bases and J by 2 bases, with 14 bases left in between. The length of the CDR3 is 14 residues. The CDR3 DNA reads as TGTGCCAGCATCACGCTCCCAGGAAACACTGAAGCTTTCTTT. It translates to CASITLPGNTEAFF.

This clonotype was seen only a few times. This sequence joins TRBV7-2 and TRBJ2-3, with 10 bases fitting TRBD2. The CDR3 contains 15 residues. CDR1 is SGHTA, CDR2 FQGNSA, per germline. V lost 3 bases to trimming and J lost 6 bases; unmatched junction nucleotides: 6. The CDR3 DNA follows: TGTGCCAGCAGCTTTTCTAGCGGGGGACAGGATACGCAGTATTTT. Translation gives CASSFSSGGQDTQYF. The variable domain in full, with the rest retrieved from reference TRBV7-2 and TRBJ2-3, is GAGVSQSPSNKVTEKGKDVELRCDPISGHTALYWYRQSLGQGLEFLIYFQGNSAPDKSGLPSDRFSAERTGGSVSTLTIQRTQQEDSAVYLCASSFSSGGQDTQYFGPGTRLTVL.

On this clonotype: The junction does not match germline at one end; this may be a read error. The rearrangement uses TRBV4-3 and TRBJ2-2; TRBD2 matches at 13 bases. Per germline, CDR1 LGHNA and CDR2 YSLEER. This CDR3 contains 16 residues. CDR3 amino acids: CASSRGTSGNPGELFF. The CDR3 DNA reads as TGCGCCAGCAGCCGTGGGACTAGCGGGAACCCCGGGGAGCTGTTTTTT.

This clonotype occurred a few times. The chain is built from TRBV18 and TRBJ2-7, with D possibly TRBD1 on 6 matching bases. Trimming took 4 bases from V and 2 from J, leaving 15 bases between them. Germline V gene data show CDR1 as KGHSH and CDR2 as LQKENI. The CDR3 spans 15 residues. The CDR3 loop is CASSQSQQGTYEQYF. CDR3 DNA: TGTGCCAGCTCACAGAGCCAACAGGGTACCTACGAGCAGTACTTC.